This T cell receptor (beta chain) was captured by sequencing in a study of control samples from healthy donors and cancer patients (dated by TCRdb to the early 2020s). Libraries were prepared through the immunoSEQ multiplex PCR assay. The clones in this table, taken by TCRdb from immuneACCESS, are in-frame only. Not every clone is retained; where verified, under half of the shortfall comes from an unresolved V gene, and the cause of the rest is unknown. This sample lists around 120,000 clones; around 89% were detected once. The ten largest clones capture about 2.5% of the sample. As for this clone: Its antigen remains unidentified. The input lacks base qualities; no much larger clone sits a single base away.

The sample consisted of blood. This receptor was taken from a woman in her sixties or seventies in good health.

The DNA is TGTGCCAGCTCACCGGGACTAGCGGGGCTTTCCTACGAGCAGTACTTC. The resulting protein is CASSPGLAGLSYEQYF. Recombination connected TRBV18 to TRBJ2-7, with TRBD2 identical over 13 junction bases. Spanning cysteine to phenylalanine, the CDR3 consists of 16 amino acids. Solely the CDR3 DNA is kept, with 48 bases framed from the first base. From V the trimming removes 3 bases and from J it removes 1 base, while the gene matches leave 3 bases of the junction unaccounted for. The germline V gene supplies CDR1 KGHSH and CDR2 LQKENI.